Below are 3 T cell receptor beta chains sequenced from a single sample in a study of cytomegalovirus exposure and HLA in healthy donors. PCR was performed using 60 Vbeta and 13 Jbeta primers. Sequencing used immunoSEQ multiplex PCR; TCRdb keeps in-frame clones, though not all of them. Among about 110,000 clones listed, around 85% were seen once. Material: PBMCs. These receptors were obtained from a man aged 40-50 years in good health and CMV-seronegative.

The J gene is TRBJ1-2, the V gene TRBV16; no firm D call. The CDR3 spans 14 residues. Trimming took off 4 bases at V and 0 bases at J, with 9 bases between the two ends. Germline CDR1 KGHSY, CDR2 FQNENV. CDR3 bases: TGTGCCAGCAGCCTTAGCCTTCCTAACTATGGCTACACCTTC. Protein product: CASSLSLPNYGYTF.

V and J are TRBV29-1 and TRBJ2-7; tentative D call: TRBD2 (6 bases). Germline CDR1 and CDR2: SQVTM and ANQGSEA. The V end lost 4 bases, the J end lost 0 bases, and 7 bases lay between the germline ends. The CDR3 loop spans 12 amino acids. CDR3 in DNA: TGCAGCGTTGTGGGGGGCTCCTACGAGCAGTACTTC. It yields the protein CSVVGGSYEQYF.

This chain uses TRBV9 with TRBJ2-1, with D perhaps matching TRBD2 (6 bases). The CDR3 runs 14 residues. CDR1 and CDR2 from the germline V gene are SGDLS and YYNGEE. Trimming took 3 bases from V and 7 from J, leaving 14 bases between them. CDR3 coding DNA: TGTGCCAGCAGCGACTTCGGGACTCGTAATGAGCAGTTCTTC. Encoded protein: CASSDFGTRNEQFF.